These 29 T cell receptor beta chains originate from one sample sequenced in a study of identical twins. TCRdb re-analysed the 5' RACE reads in MiXCR, keeping a single row per CDR3 protein. Of 500,000 or so distinct CDR3 sequences in the sample, around an eighth were seen once. These same data were also listed under a study on yellow fever vaccine responses in identical twins.

Sequencing was done on a sample of CD4+ T cells sorted from blood. The origin of the receptors is a woman aged 18-29 years in good health.

V usage is TRBV28 and J usage is TRBJ2-7; 7 bases line up with TRBD2. The CDR3 covers 14 residues. Germline lookup yields CDR1 MDHEN and CDR2 SYDVKM. Trimming took 6 bases from V and 7 from J; bases not matched to a gene: 12. CDR3 bases: TGTGCCAGCAGAAAGTACGGCGGGAGTCTTGAGCAGTACTTC. Its translation: CASRKYGGSLEQYF.

The table lists this clonotype with many counts. CDR3 DNA sequence: TGTGCCAGCAGTAACACGGGCAATCAGCCCCAGCATTTT. Translated: CASSNTGNQPQHF. The chain couples TRBV12-3 or TRBV12-4 to TRBJ1-5; D is ambiguous. The V gene lost 5 bases and the J gene lost 2 bases, with 7 bases spanning the gap. This CDR3 spans 13 amino acids.

This clonotype was counted at least ten times. This chain joins TRBV5-1 and TRBJ2-4; D might be TRBD2 (6 bases). Germline V gives CDR1 SGHRS, CDR2 YFSETQ. The CDR3 consists of 17 residues. Trimming shortened V by 4 bases and J by 0 bases, and 17 bases separated the two germline ends. CDR3 sequence: CASSPGLLDLAKNIQYF. In DNA form, the CDR3 reads TGCGCCAGCAGCCCGGGACTCCTGGATTTAGCCAAAAACATTCAGTACTTC.

This clonotype was picked up a small number of times. V usage is TRBV6-2 or TRBV6-3 and J usage is TRBJ1-5; possible D gene TRBD1, 6 bases. V dropped 4 bases and J dropped 3 bases, with 7 bases sitting between them. The CDR3 length is 13 residues. Germline values: CDR1 MNHEY, CDR2 SVGEGT. The CDR3 here is CASSWTANQPQHF. CDR3 nucleotide sequence: TGTGCCAGCAGTTGGACAGCCAATCAGCCCCAGCATTTT.

This clonotype has only a few counts. The chain carries TRBV20-1 and TRBJ2-1, with D maybe TRBD2 (5 bases). V lost 2 bases, J lost 4 bases, and 18 bases lay in between. The CDR3 has 16 residues. The germline gives CDR1 DFQATT, CDR2 SNEGSKA (reference sequence). This chain's CDR3 is CSARNDIGPGYNEQFF. The CDR3 DNA sequence: TGCAGTGCTAGAAACGACATCGGGCCGGGATACAATGAGCAGTTCTTC.

The chain recombines TRBV10-3 with TRBJ2-3; D may be TRBD1 or TRBD2 (6 bases each). Trimming removed 4 bases from V and 4 bases from J, with 12 bases in between. The CDR3 has 14 residues. Per the germline V gene, CDR1 is ENHRY and CDR2 is SYGVKD. The CDR3 region is CAISGGGLADTQYF. As DNA, the CDR3 is TGTGCCATCAGTGGAGGGGGGCTCGCAGATACGCAGTATTTT.

This clonotype came up a few times. This chain joins TRBV24-1 and TRBJ2-3; D may match TRBD1 or TRBD2 (5 bases each). The CDR3 is 16 residues long. Germline V gene data show CDR1 as KGHDR and CDR2 as SFDVKD. The V end was cut by 4 bases, the J end by 2 bases, with 15 bases between. DNA of the CDR3: TGTGCCACCAGTGACGACAGACCGAGGGCCACAGATACGCAGTATTTT. This sequence encodes CATSDDRPRATDTQYF.

V usage is TRBV28 and J usage is TRBJ2-7, with D possibly being TRBD1 or TRBD2 (5 bases each). CDR3 length equals 14 residues. The ends were cut back, 7 bases at V and 2 bases at J, with 15 bases in the middle. Germline V lookup: CDR1 MDHEN, CDR2 SYDVKM. The CDR3 loop reads CASTTRAGTYEQYF. The CDR3 coding sequence is TGTGCCAGCACTACGCGGGCAGGGACCTACGAGCAGTACTTC.

This clonotype was observed at least ten times. The chain employs TRBV9 and TRBJ2-7, with D perhaps assigned TRBD1 or TRBD2 (5 bases each). Germline V gene data show CDR1 as SGDLS and CDR2 as YYNGEE. Between the trimmed V and J ends, which lost 4 bases and 2 bases, there was a span of 13 bases. The CDR3 runs to 14 residues. DNA of the CDR3: TGTGCCAGCAGCACAACACCGGGACCCTACGAGCAGTACTTC. This encodes CASSTTPGPYEQYF.

Concerning this clonotype: A much larger clone lies a single base off, so this may be a read error. The chain combines TRBV6-2 or TRBV6-3 with TRBJ2-6; D is uncertain. There are 13 residues in the CDR3. V was trimmed by 6 bases and J by 2 bases, leaving 5 bases between them. Per germline, CDR1 MNHEY and CDR2 SVGEGT. The CDR3 bases are TGTGCCAGCAGAAGCCCTGGGGCCAACGTCCTGACTTTC. Its protein product is CASRSPGANVLTF.

V is TRBV5-8 and J is TRBJ1-1; a weak D match, TRBD1 (6 bases). The V gene lost 0 bases and the J gene lost 6 bases, with 15 bases spanning the gap. The V gene's germline CDR1 is SGHTS and CDR2 YDEGEE. The CDR3 runs 15 residues. The CDR3 coding sequence is TGTGCCAGCAGCTTGGTTGGCAGGGGTTCCCCTGAAGCTTTCTTT. Translating it yields CASSLVGRGSPEAFF.

The rearrangement uses TRBV18 and TRBJ2-1; no definite D call. The CDR3 is 13 amino acids. V was pared by 3 bases and J by 5 bases, with 8 bases between. Looked up from germline, CDR1 is KGHSH and CDR2 is LQKENI. The CDR3 DNA sequence: TGTGCCAGCTCACCTTCGCAAAACAATGAGCAGTTCTTC. Translated: CASSPSQNNEQFF.

A note on this clonotype: In this CDR3 the conserved last residue, phenylalanine or tryptophan, is missing, so a read error is likely. This chain uses TRBV18 with TRBJ1-2, with 9 bases aligning to TRBD1. The CDR3 totals 15 residues. J lost 2 bases, V lost 3 bases, and 4 bases had no gene match. Germline loops: CDR1 KGHSH, CDR2 LQKENI. The CDR3 coding sequence is TGTGCCAGCTCACCTACGGGACAGGGAAACTATGGCTACACCCTC. Its translation is CASSPTGQGNYGYTL.

This clonotype came up many times. The genes are TRBV20-1 and TRBJ2-6; the D is unclear. Germline CDR1 DFQATT, CDR2 SNEGSKA (reference sequence). Between the trimmed V and J ends, which lost 6 bases and 0 bases, there was a span of 9 bases. CDR3 size: 14 residues. CDR3 loop: CSAGRTSGANVLTF. In DNA form, the CDR3 reads TGCAGTGCGGGAAGGACCTCTGGGGCCAACGTCCTGACTTTC.

This clonotype was counted at least ten times. The gene calls are TRBV3-1 and TRBJ2-7; D is uncertain. Germline V gene lookup returns CDR1 LGHDT and CDR2 YNNKEL (reference sequence). The CDR3 runs 14 residues. Trimming took 4 bases from V and 0 from J, leaving 10 bases between them. The DNA for the CDR3 is TGTGCCAGCAGCCGGGCTCTAAGCTCCTACGAGCAGTACTTC. Its translation is CASSRALSSYEQYF.

This clonotype turned up a few times. The chain couples TRBV7-2 to TRBJ2-3; 11 bases are a match to TRBD2. Per the germline V gene, CDR1 is SGHTA and CDR2 is FQGNSA. The J segment lost 6 bases and the V segment lost 5 bases, leaving 10 bases of the junction unmatched. CDR3 length: 16 residues. The CDR3 coding sequence is TGTGCCAGCAGCCCGGGCCCAACTAGCGGGAGTGATACGCAGTATTTT. Its protein product is CASSPGPTSGSDTQYF.

A few counts support this clonotype. J is TRBJ2-7 and V is TRBV5-1, with 8 bases fitting TRBD2. The CDR3 extends over 15 amino acids. Looked up from germline, CDR1 is SGHRS and CDR2 is YFSETQ. Unmatched junction bases numbered 6, after V lost 1 base and J lost 3 bases. The CDR3 loop reads CASSLSGSIVYEQYF. For the CDR3, the DNA is TGCGCCAGCAGCTTGAGCGGGAGTATCGTCTACGAGCAGTACTTC.

This chain uses TRBV20-1 with TRBJ2-3; 11 bases line up with TRBD2. The CDR3 totals 16 residues. The J segment lost 4 bases and the V segment lost 0 bases, leaving 6 bases of the junction unmatched. The V gene's germline CDR1 is DFQATT and CDR2 SNEGSKA (reference sequence). CDR3 sequence: CSARDYTSGSADTQYF. The DNA for the CDR3 is TGCAGTGCTAGAGATTACACTAGCGGGAGCGCAGATACGCAGTATTTT.

The chain employs TRBV6-5 and TRBJ2-4, with 11 bases that match TRBD2. V lost 0 bases and J lost 0; bases outside the gene matches: 4. CDR3 length: 18 amino acids. Germline values: CDR1 MNHEY, CDR2 SVGAGI. CDR3 protein: CASSYSRTSGLAKNIQYF. CDR3 nucleotide sequence: TGTGCCAGCAGTTACTCAAGGACTAGCGGGCTAGCCAAAAACATTCAGTACTTC.

V is TRBV29-1 and J is TRBJ2-1, with D hard to call. The V end lost 7 bases, the J end lost 3 bases, and 10 bases lay between the germline ends. The CDR3 loop spans 12 amino acids. Germline CDR1 is SQVTM and CDR2 is ANQGSEA. Here the CDR3 DNA reads TGCAGCGCAAACCTAGACTACAATGAGCAGTTCTTC. Its translation is CSANLDYNEQFF.

This rearrangement joins TRBV5-1 to TRBJ2-5, with TRBD2 matching 12 bases. This CDR3 is built from 16 residues. CDR1 and CDR2 (germline): SGHRS, YFSETQ. The V segment lost 4 bases and the J segment 2 bases; nucleotides outside the gene matches: 6. CDR3 bases: TGCGCCAGCAGCCGTAGACTAGCGGGGGAACAAGAGACCCAGTACTTC. Its translation is CASSRRLAGEQETQYF.

This clonotype was seen repeatedly, ten times or more. The genes are TRBV29-1 and TRBJ2-5; D is unclear. The CDR3 has 12 residues. The V end lost 4 bases, the J end lost 5 bases, and 11 bases lay between the germline ends. Germline assignment: CDR1 SQVTM and CDR2 ANQGSEA. The chain's CDR3 is CSVGMVAETQYF. CDR3 nucleotides: TGCAGCGTTGGTATGGTGGCGGAGACCCAGTACTTC.

The chain is built from TRBV7-2 and TRBJ1-2; no firm D call. Germline V gene sequence: CDR1 SGHTA, CDR2 FQGNSA. The V and J ends lost 1 base and 7 bases respectively, with 16 bases between them. CDR3 size: 15 residues. Written as DNA, the CDR3 is TGTGCCAGCAGCTTAGTGTCAGGTGCCTCAGGTGGCTACACCTTC. It codes for CASSLVSGASGGYTF.

The chain is built from TRBV11-2 and TRBJ2-1; a weak D match, TRBD2 (5 bases). Between the trimmed V and J ends, which lost 6 bases and 0 bases, there was a span of 12 bases. The CDR3 has 15 amino acids. Germline CDR1 reads SGHAT; CDR2 reads FQNNGV. This CDR3 is CASRPDYRSYNEQFF. The CDR3 nucleotides are TGTGCCAGCAGACCCGACTATCGCTCCTACAATGAGCAGTTCTTC.

The chain carries TRBV4-2 and TRBJ2-5; 10 bases fit TRBD2. Germline values: CDR1 LGHNA, CDR2 YNFKEQ. The CDR3 totals 17 residues. The V and J ends lost 0 bases and 5 bases, in that order; junction bases with no gene match: 9. The CDR3 sequence: CASSQEGSGGSRETQYF. Written as DNA, the CDR3 is TGTGCCAGCAGCCAAGAGGGTAGCGGGGGGAGTCGGGAGACCCAGTACTTC.

There are a few counts of this clonotype. V usage is TRBV2 and J usage is TRBJ2-7; 7 bases match TRBD1. CDR1 and CDR2 from the germline V gene are SNHLY and FYNNEI. The ends lost 6 bases at V and 3 bases at J; junction bases unmatched: 11. This CDR3 spans 15 amino acids. The CDR3 DNA follows: TGTGCCAGCAGAGACATAAGGGACAGTGACTACGAGCAGTACTTC. Translated, it gives CASRDIRDSDYEQYF.

The chain is built from TRBV12-3 or TRBV12-4 and TRBJ1-1; TRBD1 is a possible D gene (5 bases). V was pared by 2 bases and J by 0 bases, with 16 bases between. The CDR3 length is 17 residues. CDR3 sequence reads: CASSLRRVRTMNTEAFF. CDR3 nucleotide sequence: TGTGCCAGCAGTTTACGCAGGGTGAGAACCATGAACACTGAAGCTTTCTTT.

This clonotype was recorded many times. This chain links TRBV2 with TRBJ2-1; 11 bases align to TRBD2. This CDR3 is built from 15 residues. In germline, CDR1 is SNHLY, CDR2 FYNNEI. The junction had 4 bases not matched to a gene; V was cut back by 6 bases and J by 3 bases. CDR3 DNA: TGTGCCAGCAGGGCGACTAGCGGGAACTACAATGAGCAGTTCTTC. This gives the protein CASRATSGNYNEQFF.

This clonotype was seen more than once but under ten times. The germline gene is not matched at one end of the junction; a read error may be the cause. The V gene is TRBV7-7, the J gene TRBJ2-5; weak D call: TRBD1 (6 bases). Germline assignment: CDR1 SSHAT and CDR2 FNYEAQ (reference sequence). CDR3 length: 14 amino acids. Written as DNA, the CDR3 is TGTGCTAGCAGCTCGACAGGTTACCAAGAGACCCAGTACTTC. Translating gives CASSSTGYQETQYF.